This TCR beta chain was retrieved from a study of cytomegalovirus exposure and HLA in healthy donors. Study conclusions and caveats: Confirmation was obtained in vitro that a few CMV-associated chains are specific for CMV antigens. There were several of the most significant clusters that appeared linked to common viral pathogens in a later analysis. Later analysis placed DRB1 highest and HLA-C lowest in TCR association rates, which differed by HLA locus.

The CDR3 covers 15 residues. V lost 4 bases to trimming and J lost 6 bases; unmatched junction nucleotides: 9. CDR1 LGHNA and CDR2 YSLEER come from the germline V gene. This clone has more than one count but fewer than ten. Its antigen is not known. The PCR used 60 Vbeta and 13 Jbeta primers. Study processing details: In a later analysis, around 12 million of tens of millions of unique beta chains occurred in at least two donors. Sequencing used immunoSEQ multiplex PCR; TCRdb keeps in-frame clones, though not all of them. The V and J calls and the clone size are those of that table, but D and trimming were determined from the DNA. The table lists approximately 140,000 clones, around 79% of them singletons.

The chain combines TRBV4-3 with TRBJ1-1; 9 bases match TRBD1. This clonotype originated in a human donor in good health. The material sequenced was PBMCs. CDR3 nucleotides: TGCGCCAGCAGCCGCCACCGGGACAGGGTCTCTGAAGCTTTCTTT. Translated, it gives CASSRHRDRVSEAFF.